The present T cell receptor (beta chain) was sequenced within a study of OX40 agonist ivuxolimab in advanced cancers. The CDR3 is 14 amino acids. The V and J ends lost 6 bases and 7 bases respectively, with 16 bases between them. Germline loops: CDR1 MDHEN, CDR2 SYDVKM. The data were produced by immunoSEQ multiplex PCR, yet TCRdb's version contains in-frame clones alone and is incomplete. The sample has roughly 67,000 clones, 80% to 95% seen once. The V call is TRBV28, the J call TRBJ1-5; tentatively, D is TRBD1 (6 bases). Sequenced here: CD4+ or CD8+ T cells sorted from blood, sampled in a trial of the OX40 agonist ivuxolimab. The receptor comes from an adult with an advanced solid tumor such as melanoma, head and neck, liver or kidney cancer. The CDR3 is CASRTQGRGQPQHF. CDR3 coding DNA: TGTGCCAGCAGAACACAGGGCCGCGGGCAGCCCCAGCATTTT.